The T cell receptor (beta chain) described here comes from a study of CD8 T cells in ankylosing spondylitis. Regarding the study as a whole: One TCR beta motif, made up of under ten highly homologous variants, appeared characteristic of ankylosing spondylitis blood.

For this clonotype: Its antigen is unidentified.

V lost 5 bases and J 0 bases, leaving 7 bases between the germline ends. There are 12 residues in the CDR3. In germline, CDR1 is GTSNPN, CDR2 SVGIG (reference sequence). By quantitative 5'-RACE with molecular barcodes, the TCR beta libraries were made. TCRdb independently ran MiXCR on the 5' RACE reads; one entry per CDR3 protein. The sample lists approximately 550,000 distinct CDR3 sequences, approximately 12% seen once, with under 7.5% in the top ten. The J gene is TRBJ2-5, the V gene TRBV30; D might be TRBD1 (5 bases). This TCR derives from a male donor with ankylosing spondylitis. Specimen: blood, either unsorted or a sorted T cell fraction (not recorded which). CDR3: CAWDRYQETQYF. The CDR3 bases are TGTGCCTGGGACAGATACCAAGAGACCCAGTACTTC.